This record concerns one T cell receptor beta chain sequence. Its antigen has not been determined. No much larger clone exists at a distance of one base, and base qualities are not known. Between about 2013 and 2017, the patients underwent resection in either Japan or China. Histologic diagnosis of each case was confirmed independently by two lung cancer pathologists on H&E slides. For nucleic acid extraction, premalignant or tumor cells were enriched by macro-dissection following pathologic assessment. DNA was isolated from FFPE tissue using the AllPrep DNA/RNA FFPE Kit. The immunoSEQ hsTCRbeta Kit was used to sequence TCR beta CDR3 regions from DNA. The authors' pipeline ran thus. TCR sequencing data were analysed with the ImmunoSEQ Analyzer. T cell clonality was calculated on productive rearrangements as 1 minus Pielou's evenness. The inverse Simpson index, applied to productive templates, was used to measure T cell diversity. T cell density was defined as TCR beta template counts normalized to usable DNA, with usable DNA estimated by amplifying and sequencing housekeeping genes. Two-sided Kruskal-Wallis tests were used to compare TCR metrics between histologic stages. The table was pulled from immuneACCESS by TCRdb, which kept in-frame rearrangements only. Such tables lose some clones; where checked, under half of the loss comes from unresolved V genes, and the rest has no known cause. D and trimming come from the DNA, and the V and J calls and clone size come from that table. For this sample there are 6,000 to 6,500 clones; roughly 73% appear just once. Of the sample, around 10% is held by the ten largest clones.

The sample originates from a study of immune evolution from preneoplasia to lung adenocarcinoma (dated by TCRdb to about 2021). Concerning the study at large: No AAH lesions showed HLA loss of heterozygosity, compared with about 7.2% of AIS, 15% of MIA and approximately 30% of ADC lesions. The study used immune gene expression, TCR sequencing and multiplex immunofluorescence to profile the immune contexture of lung adenocarcinoma precursors and invasive adenocarcinoma. Resected precursor lesions (AAH, AIS, MIA) and invasive adenocarcinomas were compared with paired morphologically normal lung tissue. Sample size was determined by specimen availability and not by a prior power calculation. Whole exome sequencing and methylation data from the same cohort of nodules were integrated with the immune data. The overall cohort comprised some 53 patients with pulmonary nodules who underwent surgical resection. TCR sequencing data came from approximately 51 patients. It was reported in the study that approximately 99 samples were used for TCR sequencing. POLYSOLVER was used to infer class I HLA alleles from exome data, and LOHHLA was used to detect allele-specific HLA loss. Broad study findings and their caveats: Because all patients came from Japan and China, whether the findings apply to Western populations was uncertain. Clonality was highest in normal lung, while later-stage lesions appeared to have lower clonality but higher T cell density and diversity. The highest T cell clonality was observed in KRAS-mutant nodules compared with EGFR-mutant or double wild-type lesions. Normal lung had the highest top T cell clone frequencies, and these frequencies appeared to fall progressively from AAH through AIS, MIA and invasive adenocarcinoma. Findings were based on association rather than direct causation; larger cohorts with long-term follow-up and longitudinal biopsies were deemed needed.

At the junction V is shortened by 6 bases and J by 4 bases, with 15 bases in between. CDR1 and CDR2 are read off the germline V gene as MDHEN and SYDVKM. From the cysteine through the phenylalanine, the CDR3 covers 14 amino acids. Only the CDR3 part of the read is kept: 42 bases, read in frame from the first base. The chain joins TRBV28 to TRBJ2-5; TRBD1 might be the D gene, on 6 matching bases. This clonotype was obtained from a donor at least 70 years old with lung adenocarcinoma. Sequencing was done on a sample of FFPE lung adenocarcinoma in situ tissue. The cell subset or site label, as the study defines it: preinvasive adenocarcinoma in situ (AIS). The CDR3 protein: CASRPTTGRETQYF. The sequenced DNA: TGTGCCAGCAGACCTACCACAGGGAGAGAGACCCAGTACTTC. Extended through the reference TRBV28 and TRBJ2-5 proteins, this CDR3 yields the full variable domain: DVKVTQSSRYLVKRTGEKVFLECVQDMDHENMFWYRQDPGLGLRLIYFSYDVKMKEKGDIPEGYSVSREKKERFSLILESASTNQTSMYLCASRPTTGRETQYFGPGTRLLVL.